This is a list of T cell receptor beta chains from one sample in a study of T cell responses to AZD1222 COVID-19 vaccine. Sequencing used immunoSEQ multiplex PCR; TCRdb keeps in-frame clones, though not all of them. The sample shows tens of thousands of clones, about 90% of them seen only once. The starting material was peripheral blood, obtained on day 0 of MenACWY control vaccination. The receptor set was obtained from an adult in good health. CDR3s include the opening cysteine and the closing phenylalanine or tryptophan. The D gene is left open where the match is weak. For some rows the clone size is stated as once, few or many, or as a class when expanded; others skip it.

>-|TRBJ2-1|-|TRBV7-2
TGTGCCAGCAGCTTAGCGGAAGAGCAGTTCTTC
CASSLAEEQFF
>-|TRBJ1-2|once|TRBV11-3
TGTGCCAGCAGCTCCTATAACTATGGCTACACCTTC
CASSSYNYGYTF
>-|TRBJ1-6|-|TRBV2
TGTGCCAGCAGCTCCTCCCGGGGGTTGAATAATTCACCCCTCCACTTT
CASSSSRGLNNSPLHF
>TRBD2|TRBJ2-7|-|TRBV5-1
TGCGCCAGCAGCCCCGGGCGGACTAGCGGGATGGGGTTCGCGGACGAGCAGTACTTC
CASSPGRTSGMGFADEQYF
>TRBD1|TRBJ1-1|-|TRBV10-3
TGTGCCATCAGGGACAGGGAGGGATGGAACACTGAAGCTTTCTTT
CAIRDREGWNTEAFF
>TRBD2|TRBJ2-3|-|TRBV4-2
TGTGCCAGCAGCCCCCGACTAGCGGGGGGCCCAGATACGCAGTATTTT
CASSPRLAGGPDTQYF
>TRBD1|TRBJ1-6|few|TRBV30
TGTGCCTGGAGTCCCAGACAGGGGAGCTCCTATAATTCACCCCTCCACTTT
CAWSPRQGSSYNSPLHF
>TRBD2|TRBJ2-1|-|TRBV24-1
TGTGCCACCAGTCTAGCGGGGGGAGGCGAGCAGTTCTTC
CATSLAGGGEQFF
>-|TRBJ1-3|-|TRBV5-5
TGTGCCAGCAGCCAAACCTCTGGAAACACCATATATTTT
CASSQTSGNTIYF
>-|TRBJ2-1|-|TRBV6-5
TGTGCCAGCAGTTCCACCCGGGGCAGGGGTGAGCAGTTCTTC
CASSSTRGRGEQFF
>-|TRBJ2-3|-|TRBV6-4
TGTGCCAGCAGTTCAGAAGCCCAGGGCACGCAGTATTTT
CASSSEAQGTQYF
>TRBD1|TRBJ2-2|-|TRBV18
TGTGCCAGCTCACCGGGAACAGGGGGCGTCGCCGGGGAGCTGTTTTTT
CASSPGTGGVAGELFF
>-|TRBJ2-6|-|TRBV19
TGTGCCAGTAGTATGAAGGGAGGGGGGACCCACTCTGGGGCCAACGTCCTGACTTTC
CASSMKGGGTHSGANVLTF
>-|TRBJ2-7|-|TRBV15
TGTGCCACCAGCAGAAAGACAAGCTCCTACGAGCAGTACTTC
CATSRKTSSYEQYF
>TRBD2|TRBJ2-1|-|TRBV28
TGTGCCAGCAGCACTAGCGGGAGGGCCAGGCATGAGCAGTTCTTC
CASSTSGRARHEQFF
>-|TRBJ1-1|-|TRBV5-1
TGCGCCAGCAGCTTGAAACCCAACACTGAAGCTTTCTTT
CASSLKPNTEAFF
>-|TRBJ2-1|-|TRBV9
TGTGCCAGCAGCGTAGAGTTGTTTAATGAGCAGTTCTTC
CASSVELFNEQFF
>-|TRBJ1-5|-|TRBV19
TGTGCCAGTGACAGGAACTCGAATCAGCCCCAGCATTTT
CASDRNSNQPQHF
>-|TRBJ2-7|-|TRBV25-1
TGTGCCAGCAGTGATCAGGGGAGGGTCCCCTACGAGCAGTACTTC
CASSDQGRVPYEQYF
>-|TRBJ1-6|-|TRBV5-5
TGTGCCAGCAGCTTAGGTTTAAGCGGGGGAGCTAGGAATTCACCCCTCCACTTT
CASSLGLSGGARNSPLHF
>TRBD2|TRBJ2-5|-|TRBV7-2
TGTGCCAGCAGCCGCGGGGGGGCCCAAGAGACCCAGTACTTC
CASSRGGAQETQYF
>TRBD2|TRBJ2-1|-|TRBV4-2
TGTGCCAGCAGCCAAGCGGGCGGGAGGGCCCTGGGGGGTGAGCAGTTCTTC
CASSQAGGRALGGEQFF
>TRBD2|TRBJ2-5|-|TRBV5-4
TGTGCCAGCAGCTTGATGTCAGCGGGGGAGACCCAGTACTTC
CASSLMSAGETQYF
>TRBD1|TRBJ1-1|-|TRBV7-9
TGTGCCAGCAGCGGGCCGGGACAGCAGTACACTGAAGCTTTCTTT
CASSGPGQQYTEAFF
>-|TRBJ1-1|-|TRBV7-3
TGTGCCAGCAGCTTCAACGCCGCTGACAGTGAAGCTTTCTTT
CASSFNAADSEAFF
>-|TRBJ1-6|-|TRBV3-1/TRBV3-2
TGTGCCAGCAGCCAAGTGGCAGGCGTTGCGCCCCTCCACTTT
CASSQVAGVAPLHF
>-|TRBJ2-7|-|TRBV5-1
TGCGCCAGCAGCTTTACTTTGGGGAACGAGCAGTACTTC
CASSFTLGNEQYF
>-|TRBJ2-7|-|TRBV5-4
TGTGCCAGCAGCTCTCCAGACTACGAGCAGTACTTC
CASSSPDYEQYF
>TRBD1|TRBJ2-4|-|TRBV5-1
TGCGCCAGCAGTTTGGACAGGGGAGGAAACATTCAGTACTTC
CASSLDRGGNIQYF
>-|TRBJ2-1|-|TRBV10-3
TGTGCCATCAGTGAGGCTACACCGTCGGGTAATGAGCAGTTCTTC
CAISEATPSGNEQFF
>-|TRBJ1-5|-|TRBV7-6
TGTGGTGTACAGAACAATCAGCCCCAGCATTTT
CGVQNNQPQHF
>-|TRBJ2-3|-|TRBV9
TGTGCCAGCAGCGTAGCAGGGGAGCGAGGCTCAGATACGCAGTATTTT
CASSVAGERGSDTQYF
>-|TRBJ1-4|-|TRBV28
TGTGCCAGCAGTACACCTGCAACTAATGAAAAACTGTTTTTT
CASSTPATNEKLFF
>-|TRBJ1-4|-|TRBV18
TGTGCCAGCTCACCGGGCTCAACTAATGAAAAACTGTTTTTT
CASSPGSTNEKLFF
>TRBD2|TRBJ2-2|-|TRBV9
TGTGCCAGCAGCCTCGGGACTAGCGGTGGGGAGCTGTTTTTT
CASSLGTSGGELFF
>TRBD1|TRBJ1-5|-|TRBV4-2
TGTGCCAGCAGCCAAGGGGACAGGGAAAATCAGCCCCAGCATTTT
CASSQGDRENQPQHF
>TRBD1|TRBJ1-5|-|TRBV19
TGTGCCAGTAGCGACAGGGGCCATCAGCCCCAGCATTTT
CASSDRGHQPQHF
>-|TRBJ1-2|-|TRBV28
TGTGCCAGCAGATCCTCACCAGGCAACAACTATGGCTACACCTTC
CASRSSPGNNYGYTF
>-|TRBJ2-3|-|TRBV10-3
TGTGCCATCAGGAGAGGGGGGGCAAACACAGATACGCAGTATTTT
CAIRRGGANTDTQYF
>TRBD1|TRBJ1-1|-|TRBV3-1/TRBV3-2
TGTGCCAGCAGCGCAGGACAGGTGGCGGCCACTGAAGCTTTCTTT
CASSAGQVAATEAFF
>-|TRBJ1-1|once|TRBV6-5
TGTGCCAGCAGTTACGACGGAGCGAACACTGAAGCTTTCTTT
CASSYDGANTEAFF
>TRBD2|TRBJ2-3|-|TRBV18
TGTGCCAGCTCCCCCACCTATAGCGGGGGAACCGATACGCAGTATTTT
CASSPTYSGGTDTQYF
>-|TRBJ2-1|-|TRBV12-3/TRBV12-4
TGTGCCAGCAGTTTTGGGGGCCTGATGAGCAAGTTCTTC
CASSFGGLMSKFF
>-|TRBJ1-3|-|TRBV6-6
TGTGCCAGCTCGGGGGGGACGTCCGGAAACACCATATATTTT
CASSGGTSGNTIYF
>-|TRBJ1-5|-|TRBV18
TGTGCCAGCTCACAAACCCCGGGAGGGCAGCCCCAGCATTTT
CASSQTPGGQPQHF